A single sample gave rise to the 24 T cell receptor beta chains below, sequenced in a study of persistence of HIV-infected CD4 T cells. Stimulation used 10 ug/mL lysate from CMV-infected fibroblasts. Sorted nonresponding memory CD4+ T cells were CD40L-negative, CD69-negative, CD45RO-high. What these receptors recognize is not known. The libraries were made with immunoSEQ version 4 in survey mode. Only in-frame clones appear in the TCRdb table, and some are missing; sequencing was by immunoSEQ multiplex PCR. In the table there are tens of thousands of clones, around 73% of which are singletons. Material: CD4+ T cells sorted from PBMCs after roughly 20-hour stimulation, obtained from a patient who received antiretroviral therapy. Receptors originate from an adult woman with HIV who was CMV-seropositive.

V and J are TRBV18 and TRBJ1-2, with D unresolved. V gave up 1 base and J gave up 3 bases, with 9 bases separating them. CDR3 size: 14 residues. The V gene's germline CDR1 is KGHSH and CDR2 LQKENI. In DNA form, the CDR3 reads TGTGCCAGCTCACCACGGACTGGGGACTATGGCTACACCTTC. This encodes CASSPRTGDYGYTF. Drawing the rest from reference TRBV18 and TRBJ1-2, the complete variable domain is NAGVMQNPRHLVRRRGQEARLRCSPMKGHSHVYWYRQLPEEGLKFMVYLQKENIIDESGMPKERFSAEFPKEGPSILRIQQVVRGDSAAYFCASSPRTGDYGYTFGSGTRLTVV.

The chain uses TRBV25-1 and TRBJ2-1; 8 bases agree with TRBD2. This CDR3 is built from 16 residues. The trim removed 6 bases at V and 2 bases at J, leaving 9 bases unmatched. Germline loops: CDR1 MGHDK, CDR2 SYGVNS. The DNA of the CDR3 is TGTGCCAGCAGACCAACACTAGCGGAGCCCTACAATGAGCAGTTCTTC. Protein: CASRPTLAEPYNEQFF.

This clone has only a few counts. V usage is TRBV2 and J usage is TRBJ1-3; no clear D gene. CDR3 length equals 13 residues. The germline V gene encodes CDR1 SNHLY and CDR2 FYNNEI. V was cut by 7 bases and J by 4 bases, with 11 bases left in between. CDR3 loop: CASNLYPGNTIYF. The CDR3 DNA sequence: TGTGCCAGCAACCTTTACCCGGGAAACACCATATATTTT.

This chain links TRBV19 with TRBJ1-2, with TRBD1 as a possible D gene (6 bases). Germline CDR1 LNHDA, CDR2 SQIVND (reference sequence). Trimming took 7 bases from V and 2 from J, leaving 20 bases between them. The CDR3 runs 16 residues. CDR3 in DNA: TGTGCCAGTACCAAACAGGGTATAGAGGGAAACTATGGCTACACCTTC. Translation gives CASTKQGIEGNYGYTF. The complete variable domain, with remaining parts taken from reference TRBV19 and TRBJ1-2, reads DGGITQSPKYLFRKEGQNVTLSCEQNLNHDAMYWYRQDPGQGLRLIYYSQIVNDFQKGDIAEGYSVSREKKESFPLTVTSAQKNPTAFYLCASTKQGIEGNYGYTFGSGTRLTVV.

The CDR3 nucleotides are TGTGCCAGCAGCGTAGCGGGACTAGGACAAGAGACCCAGTACTTC. Protein sequence: CASSVAGLGQETQYF. The gene calls are TRBV9 and TRBJ2-5; 8 positions match TRBD2. Germline loops: CDR1 SGDLS, CDR2 YYNGEE. The J segment lost 2 bases and the V segment lost 0 bases, leaving 3 bases of the junction unmatched. The CDR3 extends over 15 amino acids. The complete variable domain, with remaining parts taken from reference TRBV9 and TRBJ2-5, reads DSGVTQTPKHLITATGQRVTLRCSPRSGDLSVYWYQQSLDQGLQFLIQYYNGEERAKGNILERFSAQQFPDLHSELNLSSLELGDSALYFCASSVAGLGQETQYFGPGTRLLVL.

The chain recombines TRBV9 with TRBJ1-5, with a possible D match to TRBD1 (6 bases). The CDR3 has 15 residues. Looked up from germline, CDR1 is SGDLS and CDR2 is YYNGEE. Trimming left V 0 bases short and J 6 bases short, with 13 bases between. This CDR3 is CASSVDGQSFQPQHF. CDR3 DNA sequence: TGTGCCAGCAGCGTAGACGGACAGTCATTTCAGCCCCAGCATTTT. The full variable domain, completed using reference TRBV9 and TRBJ1-5, is DSGVTQTPKHLITATGQRVTLRCSPRSGDLSVYWYQQSLDQGLQFLIQYYNGEERAKGNILERFSAQQFPDLHSELNLSSLELGDSALYFCASSVDGQSFQPQHFGDGTRLSIL.

V and J are TRBV19 and TRBJ1-6; 10 nucleotides match TRBD1. The CDR3 has 17 amino acids. After removal of 2 bases from V and 9 bases from J, the junction contained 10 bases not matched to a gene. CDR1 and CDR2 (germline): LNHDA, SQIVND (reference sequence). CDR3 nucleotides: TGTGCCAGTAGTATACATATCGGGACAGGGGTTTTTTCACCCCTCCACTTT. Translated: CASSIHIGTGVFSPLHF.

The chain recombines TRBV5-6 with TRBJ2-3, with a weak D call TRBD1 (6 bases). CDR3 size: 16 residues. V gave up 1 base and J gave up 2 bases, with 14 bases separating them. Germline V gene data show CDR1 as SGHDT and CDR2 as YYEEEE. CDR3 amino acids: CASSLLGHLPTDTQYF. The CDR3 DNA reads TGTGCCAGCAGCTTGTTGGGACACCTACCCACAGATACGCAGTATTTT.

V usage is TRBV10-1 and J usage is TRBJ2-2; possible D gene TRBD1, 6 bases. Per the germline V gene, CDR1 is WNHNN and CDR2 is SYGVQD (reference sequence). V lost 4 bases and J 4 bases, leaving 10 bases between the germline ends. CDR3 length: 14 amino acids. The CDR3 DNA sequence: TGCGCCAGCAGTGGGGGGCTGGGCACCGGGGAGCTGTTTTTT. This sequence encodes CASSGGLGTGELFF.

Only a few counts were recorded for this clone. This sequence joins TRBV7-9 and TRBJ1-1, with TRBD1 as a possible D gene (6 bases). This CDR3 comprises 12 residues. V lost 5 bases, J lost 11 bases, and 15 bases lay in between. In germline, CDR1 is SEHNR, CDR2 FQNEAQ (reference sequence). CDR3 coding DNA: TGTGCCAGCAGCCCTCATTCGGGGGGCGCTTTCTTT. Translating it yields CASSPHSGGAFF. Based on the CDR3 plus reference TRBV7-9 and TRBJ1-1, the full variable domain is DTGVSQNPRHKITKRGQNVTFRCDPISEHNRLYWYRQTLGQGPEFLTYFQNEAQLEKSRLLSDRFSAERPKGSFSTLEIQRTEQGDSAMYLCASSPHSGGAFFGQGTRLTVV.

The chain has TRBV27 and TRBJ2-7, with 8 nucleotides matching TRBD2. In germline, CDR1 is MNHEY, CDR2 SMNVEV (reference sequence). CDR3 length: 15 residues. V lost 7 bases, J lost 4 bases, and 12 bases stayed unmatched. CDR3: CASKRTSGGPYEQYV. CDR3 sequence (DNA): TGTGCCAGCAAGAGAACTAGCGGCGGGCCATACGAGCAGTACGTC.

This chain links TRBV30 with TRBJ2-2, with D possibly TRBD2 on 7 matching bases. The ends were cut back, 4 bases at V and 1 base at J, with 13 bases in the middle. CDR3 length: 15 residues. Germline CDR1 GTSNPN, CDR2 SVGIG (reference sequence). The chain's CDR3 is CAWKTGGRNTGELFF. Written as DNA, the CDR3 is TGTGCCTGGAAAACGGGGGGCAGGAACACCGGGGAGCTGTTTTTT. The full variable domain, with the rest looked up from reference TRBV30 and TRBJ2-2, is SQTIHQWPATLVQPVGSPLSLECTVEGTSNPNLYWYRQAAGRGLQLLFYSVGIGQISSEVPQNLSASRPQDRQFILSSKKLLLSDSGFYLCAWKTGGRNTGELFFGEGSRLTVL.

The rearrangement uses TRBV10-2 and TRBJ1-1; D might be TRBD1 (5 bases). The length of the CDR3 is 14 residues. Germline CDR1 is WSHSY and CDR2 is SAAADI. V was trimmed by 6 bases and J by 1 base, leaving 12 bases between them. In DNA form, the CDR3 reads TGCGCCAGCAGGATAGGGGCTACGAACACTGAAGCTTTCTTT. Amino acid sequence: CASRIGATNTEAFF.

The V and J genes are TRBV18 and TRBJ2-1; D is undetermined. V was shortened by 1 base and J by 7 bases, with 5 bases between the two germline ends. The CDR3 has 12 amino acids. Germline V gene sequence: CDR1 KGHSH, CDR2 LQKENI. The CDR3 spells CASSPLGNEQFF. The CDR3 DNA reads as TGTGCCAGCTCACCACTAGGGAATGAGCAGTTCTTC.

The CDR3 DNA follows: TGTGCCATCAGTCTGGACTTCGGCGACAATGAGCAGTTCTTC. Protein sequence: CAISLDFGDNEQFF. The chain couples TRBV10-3 to TRBJ2-1; TRBD2 might be the D (5 bases). CDR1 ENHRY and CDR2 SYGVKD come from the germline V gene. V lost 5 bases and J lost 5, with 13 bases in between. The CDR3 is made up of 14 amino acids.

The rearrangement links TRBV12-5 to TRBJ2-2; 9 nucleotides line up with TRBD2. The V gene end was trimmed by 7 bases and the J gene end by 2 bases; junction bases not matched to a gene: 11. This CDR3 has 17 residues. From germline, CDR1 is LGHNT and CDR2 FRNRAP. In nucleotides, the CDR3 is TGTGCTAGTGCCCCCGGGGATAGCGGGGGCAACACCGGGGAGCTGTTTTTT. It specifies CASAPGDSGGNTGELFF.

CDR3 sequence: CASTQAAWPYEQYF. CDR3 DNA: TGTGCCAGCACCCAGGCCGCTTGGCCTTACGAGCAGTACTTC. The V gene is TRBV6-5, the J gene TRBJ2-7; D not certain. Germline assignment: CDR1 MNHEY and CDR2 SVGAGI. This CDR3 has 14 amino acids. Trimming pared 7 bases from V and 4 bases from J, leaving 17 bases between.

This clone was recorded a few times. V gene TRBV7-3 combines with J gene TRBJ2-7; D is uncertain. CDR3 length: 13 amino acids. Trimming removed 2 bases from V and 0 bases from J, with 5 bases in between. The germline V gene encodes CDR1 SGHTA and CDR2 FQGTGA. The CDR3 loop reads CASSLASSYEQYF. In nucleotides, the CDR3 is TGTGCCAGCAGCTTAGCGAGCTCCTACGAGCAGTACTTC. The full variable domain, completed using reference TRBV7-3 and TRBJ2-7, is GAGVSQTPSNKVTEKGKYVELRCDPISGHTALYWYRQSLGQGPEFLIYFQGTGAADDSGLPNDRFFAVRPEGSVSTLKIQRTERGDSAVYLCASSLASSYEQYFGPGTRLTVT.

The V call is TRBV3-1 (or the pseudogene TRBV3-2), the J call TRBJ1-1, with 9 bases that match TRBD1. The V gene's germline CDR1 is LGHDT and CDR2 YNNKEL (reference sequence). J gave up 5 bases and V 4 bases, and 8 bases lay outside the gene matches. CDR3 length: 15 amino acids. CDR3 sequence: CASSRSGTGQTEAFF. CDR3 in DNA: TGTGCCAGCAGCCGTTCCGGGACAGGGCAAACTGAAGCTTTCTTT.

V usage is TRBV19 and J usage is TRBJ1-1, with TRBD1 as a possible D gene (6 bases). V lost 6 bases and J lost 4, with 18 bases in between. The CDR3 is 15 residues long. Germline values: CDR1 LNHDA, CDR2 SQIVND (reference sequence). The CDR3 DNA sequence: TGTGCCAGTAGGCGGGGAAATACAGGGAGCACTGAAGCTTTCTTT. Residues: CASRRGNTGSTEAFF.

This clone was found once. J is TRBJ2-3 and V is TRBV5-1, with TRBD1 identical over 9 bases. This CDR3 has 16 residues. V was clipped by 4 bases and J by 2 bases; unmatched bases: 8. Germline values: CDR1 SGHRS, CDR2 YFSETQ. For the CDR3, the DNA is TGCGCCAGCAGCAGGGAGGGGACAGGGTCCACAGATACGCAGTATTTT. It codes for CASSREGTGSTDTQYF. The full variable domain, in which reference TRBV5-1 and TRBJ2-3 provide the parts outside the CDR3, is KAGVTQTPRYLIKTRGQQVTLSCSPISGHRSVSWYQQTPGQGLQFLFEYFSETQRNKGNFPGRFSGRQFSNSRSEMNVSTLELGDSALYLCASSREGTGSTDTQYFGPGTRLTVL.

This sequence joins TRBV7-9 and TRBJ1-1, with 7 bases lining up with TRBD1. In germline, CDR1 is SEHNR, CDR2 FQNEAQ (reference sequence). J was trimmed by 5 bases and V by 5 bases; bases with no gene match: 11. The CDR3 is 15 amino acids. DNA for the CDR3: TGTGCCAGCAGCGAAGGAAGGGGGCTGGGGACTGAAGCTTTCTTT. Protein: CASSEGRGLGTEAFF.

The chain uses TRBV18 and TRBJ1-2, with D uncertain. The CDR3 is 13 amino acids. Germline values: CDR1 KGHSH, CDR2 LQKENI. V was shortened by 3 bases and J by 2 bases, with 7 bases between the two germline ends. The CDR3 sequence: CASSPDGNYGYTF. The DNA for the CDR3 is TGTGCCAGCTCACCGGACGGGAACTATGGCTACACCTTC. Full variable domain (missing parts from reference TRBV18 and TRBJ1-2): NAGVMQNPRHLVRRRGQEARLRCSPMKGHSHVYWYRQLPEEGLKFMVYLQKENIIDESGMPKERFSAEFPKEGPSILRIQQVVRGDSAAYFCASSPDGNYGYTFGSGTRLTVV.

The chain recombines TRBV9 with TRBJ2-3; no firm D call. The CDR3 contains 14 residues. Trimming shortened V by 4 bases and J by 1 base, and 10 bases separated the two germline ends. Germline V gene lookup returns CDR1 SGDLS and CDR2 YYNGEE. The CDR3 coding sequence is TGTGCCAGCAGCCCCCGGTTGGGCACAGATACGCAGTATTTT. Protein: CASSPRLGTDTQYF.